A selection of T cell receptor beta chains follows, all from one sample in a study of T-cell reconstitution after alpha-beta-depleted transplantation in children. TCRdb reanalysed the PCR reads using MiXCR and keeps one entry per CDR3 protein. The sample records about 340,000 distinct CDR3 sequences, 10% being singletons. Sequenced here: PBMCs from the stem cell graft donor, sampled from the stem cell graft. The source is a human donor who donated a stem cell graft to a child with acute lymphoblastic leukemia. CDR3s include the opening cysteine and the closing phenylalanine or tryptophan.

TRBV29-1,CSADVSGRAGNEQFF
TRBV19,CASRQQGTYEQYF
TRBV11-3,CASSHRWTSGNTGELFF
TRBV25-1,CASSEYGTANYGYTF
TRBV20-1,CSAGGTTVELFF
TRBV3-1,CASSPWGTGELFF
TRBV6-2/TRBV6-3,CASSSRVLWASGISNEQFF
TRBV28,CASSSSGQGKSYEQYF
TRBV20-1,CSASHGADSSYEQYF
TRBV20-1,CSARTPSSYNEQFF
TRBV7-9,CASSLLGSGETQYF
TRBV15,CATSSVQTPDTQYF
TRBV5-1,CASSPFDGESEKLFF
TRBV20-1,CSASGLAGVKSSQYF
TRBV7-8,CASSTGVGGGPRTSDTQYF
TRBV5-1,CASSISGSGELFF
TRBV7-9,CASSFGGLHTYEQYF
TRBV4-3,CASSPSGTDTQYF
TRBV29-1,CSVVSGGWSYNEQFF
TRBV18,CASSPPDMSQYF
TRBV12-3/TRBV12-4,CASSSAGLAGVSEQYF
TRBV20-1,CSARLNGAYEQYF
TRBV9,CASSPWERRGHEQYF
TRBV7-9,CASRRGNQPQHF
TRBV19,CASSIEASGISYNEQFF
TRBV5-4,CASSLWGGLNEKLFF
TRBV25-1,CASTSMGDRSYEQYF
TRBV7-2,CASSLVPVRDTQYF
TRBV20-1,CSARGRTSGDSYEQYF
TRBV10-2,CASRGTPDTQYF
TRBV27,CASSSPGAAQFF
TRBV5-1,CASSFRGREFF
TRBV9,CASSVEGVGELFF
TRBV4-1,CASRSEVTRANYGYTF
TRBV4-1,CASSQDGTGSNEQFF
TRBV18,CASSPDGGGQPQHF
TRBV18,CASSVRNTEAFF
TRBV4-3,CASSQDRPGYNEQFF
TRBV7-6,CASSLAAVAPITDTQYF
TRBV7-2,CASRLRANTDTQYF
TRBV5-1,CASSLGQGAYNEQFF
TRBV5-1,CASSPFNGSGANVLTF
TRBV3-1,CASSQARSGETQYF
TRBV20-1,CSARESGRETNSLYEQYF
TRBV12-3/TRBV12-4,CASLGGELFF
TRBV9,CASSVEALAGADTQYF
TRBV7-2,CASSSLTSGNTGELFF
TRBV5-1,CASRGLAGRGADTQYF
TRBV12-3/TRBV12-4,CASSPVLLAGEEDTQYF
TRBV7-9,CASSLEREGQMYEQFF